This note documents a single T cell receptor (beta chain) sequence. The target of this receptor is not known. Base-call qualities are not available, and no considerably larger clone is one nucleotide away. The data were taken from a study of T cell responses to AZD1222 COVID-19 vaccine (dated by TCRdb to the early 2020s). A note on the overall study: TCR sequencing was performed for over 230 trial participants, of whom about 210 were given two doses of AZD1222 and around 25 were given two doses of MenACWY control vaccine. Trial participants were enrolled into age subgroups of 18-55, 56-69 and 70-plus years, which contained roughly 140, 27 and 60 TCR-sequenced participants, respectively. Here is what the overall study found, with its caveats: Participants were mostly white British, with more females than males. The authors suggested clonal diversity may have been underestimated. After two AZD1222 doses, spike-specific TCR breadth and depth were significantly higher than at day 0 and than in MenACWY recipients. Epitopes outside the regions mutated in the B.1.351 and B.1.1.7 variants were reportedly recognized by nearly half of the unique spike-specific TCRs. The vaccine-associated CD4 TCRs covered the entire spike protein, and the dominant responses fell in regions 160-218 and 743-854. In the small 56-69-year group, the increase in depth fell short of significance, most likely because of low power. Because no day 14 peak-response samples were available, repertoires were characterized only after the peak T cell response. Conclusions about previously exposed vaccinees are limited, since just five or six AZD1222 recipients were seropositive for SARS-CoV-2 at baseline.

The CDR3 regions of human TCRbeta chains were analyzed by immunosequencing. The authors' pipeline ran thus. Repertoire TCRs were checked for matches against a reference library of SARS-CoV-2-specific TCRs that had been generated using the MIRA antigen-specificity platform. Breadth meant the fraction of unique TCRs that were SARS-CoV-2-associated, whereas depth meant the fraction of total T cells that were SARS-CoV-2-associated. Each spike-specific TCR was assigned to its reactive spike region and to a CD4 or CD8 class using the MIRA data. Log10-transformed breadth and depth values were compared by one-way ANOVA with Sidak's multiple comparisons tests. TCRdb retrieved this table from immuneACCESS and kept in-frame rearrangements only. Not all clones are present; in checked studies, unresolved V genes account for under half, and no reason is known for the remainder. V, J and clone size derive from that table, while D and trimming were established from the DNA sequence. The sample table lists roughly 120,000 clones, around 83% of them with a count of one. 3.5% to 5% of the sample is in the top ten clones.

V lost 4 bases and J lost 6 bases, and the count of bases not matched to a germline gene is 6. Including the terminal cysteine and phenylalanine, the CDR3 comprises 14 residues. The CDR3 DNA has 42 bases and is translated from base 1. Looking up the germline V gene yields CDR1 SQVTM and CDR2 ANQGSEA. Reading the label with the study, this specimen's time point is: about 28 days (+/-7) after the second vaccine dose. AZD1222 recipients with second doses at about 4 weeks or about 12 weeks were pooled, because spike-specific TCR depth and breadth did not differ between schedules. The vaccinee samples were drawn from two UK trials, COV001 and COV002, one of which was a single-blind randomized controlled phase 2/3 trial testing AZD1222 (ChAdOx1 nCoV-19) in healthy adults. For TCRbeta chain sequencing, PBMC samples were collected from trial participants at day 0 and at day 28 after the second dose.

The specimen was peripheral blood, collected 28 days after the second AZD1222 dose. The sequence was collected from an adult who received the AZD1222 COVID-19 vaccine. The chain was built from TRBV29-1 and TRBJ1-4; 9 junctional bases match TRBD1. The DNA is TGCAGCGTTGGAGGGACAGGGAGAGATGAAAAACTGTTTTTT. This yields the protein CSVGGTGRDEKLFF.